This entry lists 30 T cell receptor beta chains sequenced from one sample in a study of blood T cell repertoires in COVID-19. Produced via immunoSEQ multiplex PCR; TCRdb's table is partial and in-frame only. The data hold about 320,000 clones, with nearly 90% observed a single time. Sequences were obtained from peripheral blood. Every receptor here comes from a woman in her 30s with COVID-19, enrolled during active disease.

The V gene is TRBV28, the J gene TRBJ1-2; D perhaps matches TRBD1 (5 bases). The CDR3 length is 15 residues. Looked up from germline, CDR1 is MDHEN and CDR2 is SYDVKM. V shed 6 bases and J shed 5 bases, with 19 bases lying between them. CDR3 residues: CASSGGVRRWYGYTF. The DNA for the CDR3 is TGTGCCAGCAGCGGAGGGGTTCGCAGATGGTATGGCTACACCTTC.

The CDR3 protein is CASSPRTSKIGELFF. CDR3 nucleotides: TGTGCCAGCAGCCCGCGGACTAGTAAGATCGGGGAGCTGTTTTTT. The V call is TRBV11-3, the J call TRBJ2-2, with 7 bases matching TRBD2. The germline V gene has CDR1 SGHNT and CDR2 YENEEA. With V trimmed by 5 bases and J by 7 bases, 10 bases remained unmatched. This CDR3 contains 15 residues.

The V gene is TRBV18, the J gene TRBJ2-1; 15 bases fit TRBD2. The CDR3 is made up of 17 amino acids. Losses at the gene ends were 3 bases for V and 9 bases for J; bases not matched to a gene: 9. From germline, CDR1 is KGHSH and CDR2 LQKENI. The CDR3 DNA reads as TGTGCCAGCTCACCCGAGGGACTAGCGGGGGGTCAGGGTGAGCAGTTCTTC. This gives the protein CASSPEGLAGGQGEQFF.

CDR3 in amino acids: CASSLAGQGGLSPLHF. The CDR3 DNA follows: TGTGCCAGCAGCTTAGCGGGACAGGGGGGTCTTTCACCCCTCCACTTT. V is TRBV7-9 and J is TRBJ1-6, with 11 positions matching TRBD1. The germline CDR1 and CDR2 sequences are SEHNR and FQNEAQ (reference sequence). Trimming took 0 bases from V and 9 from J; bases not matched to a gene: 4. The CDR3 totals 16 residues.

V and J are TRBV7-8 and TRBJ1-1; TRBD1 matches at 7 bases. V lost 5 bases, J lost 3 bases, and 15 bases stayed unmatched. The CDR3 runs 17 residues. From germline, CDR1 is SGHVS and CDR2 FQNEAQ. CDR3 nucleotide sequence: TGTGCCAGCAGCCGTACGAACTACAGGGGCAGGGACACTGAAGCTTTCTTT. It encodes CASSRTNYRGRDTEAFF.

V gene TRBV4-1 combines with J gene TRBJ2-1; D perhaps matches TRBD1 (5 bases). Looked up from germline, CDR1 is MGHRA and CDR2 is YSYEKL. Trimming left V 2 bases short and J 8 bases short, with 13 bases between. The length of the CDR3 is 14 residues. CDR3 sequence: CASSQPGFADEQFF. CDR3 nucleotide sequence: TGCGCCAGCAGCCAACCAGGGTTTGCGGATGAGCAGTTCTTC.

The rearrangement uses TRBV18 and TRBJ1-1; D not certain. Trimming stripped 3 bases from V and 3 bases from J, with 11 bases between. CDR3 length: 14 residues. Germline CDR1 reads KGHSH; CDR2 reads LQKENI. The DNA for the CDR3 is TGTGCCAGCTCACCGGTGGTGGGCCACACTGAAGCTTTCTTT. It codes for CASSPVVGHTEAFF.

The chain recombines TRBV29-1 with TRBJ2-3; 8 bases map to TRBD1. This CDR3 has 14 amino acids. Germline CDR1 SQVTM, CDR2 ANQGSEA. Trimming cost V 7 bases and J 1 base; bases outside gene matches: 7. CDR3 loop: CSAAGTGGTDTQYF. CDR3 nucleotide sequence: TGCAGCGCTGCCGGGACAGGAGGCACAGATACGCAGTATTTT.

The chain couples TRBV29-1 to TRBJ1-1; 7 bases align to TRBD1. The CDR3 is 12 residues long. Unmatched junction bases numbered 2, after V lost 6 bases and J lost 1 base. Germline assignment: CDR1 SQVTM and CDR2 ANQGSEA. The CDR3 here is CSVDRENTEAFF. The CDR3 region has the DNA TGCAGCGTCGACAGGGAGAACACTGAAGCTTTCTTT. The variable domain in full, completed from reference TRBV29-1 and TRBJ1-1, reads SAVISQKPSRDICQRGTSLTIQCQVDSQVTMMFWYRQQPGQSLTLIATANQGSEATYESGFVIDKFPISRPNLTFSTLTVSNMSPEDSSIYLCSVDRENTEAFFGQGTRLTVV.

The chain uses TRBV25-1 and TRBJ1-4; no firm D call. The CDR3 runs 16 residues. Germline V gives CDR1 MGHDK, CDR2 SYGVNS. V gave up 0 bases and J gave up 3 bases, with 11 bases separating them. CDR3 sequence reads: CASSEYKGRANEKLFF. Here the CDR3 DNA reads TGTGCCAGCAGTGAATACAAAGGGAGGGCTAATGAAAAACTGTTTTTT.

J is TRBJ1-4 and V is TRBV5-1, with D maybe TRBD1 (6 bases). Germline V CDR1 and CDR2: SGHRS, YFSETQ. The CDR3 is 15 amino acids. V was cut by 2 bases and J by 6 bases, with 14 bases left in between. Here the CDR3 DNA reads TGCGCCAGCAGCTTAACCCAGGGGACATATGAAAAACTGTTTTTT. As protein: CASSLTQGTYEKLFF.

This clone was seen once. The chain carries TRBV23-1 and TRBJ1-4; no reliable D call. TRBV23-1 is identified as an open reading frame with a role that is uncertain. The CDR3 sequence is 17 residues long. V lost 0 bases, J lost 6 bases, and 17 bases lay in between. CDR3 in amino acids: CASSQSPVLPLDEKLFF. DNA for the CDR3: TGCGCCAGCAGTCAATCTCCGGTTCTGCCCCTAGATGAAAAACTGTTTTTT.

The chain links TRBV5-1 to TRBJ1-1; a possible D gene is TRBD1 (6 bases). CDR1 and CDR2 (germline): SGHRS, YFSETQ. The CDR3 runs 14 residues. V dropped 0 bases and J dropped 4 bases, with 10 bases sitting between them. CDR3 in amino acids: CASSLEQGITEAFF. The DNA for the CDR3 is TGCGCCAGCAGCTTGGAACAGGGAATCACTGAAGCTTTCTTT.

The V and J genes are TRBV10-3 and TRBJ1-1; D not resolved. The ends were cut back, 7 bases at V and 2 bases at J, with 5 bases in the middle. Germline assignment: CDR1 ENHRY and CDR2 SYGVKD. The CDR3 is 11 amino acids. DNA for the CDR3: TGTGCCATCATGCGAAACACTGAAGCTTTCTTT. Translated: CAIMRNTEAFF.

The V and J genes are TRBV4-1 and TRBJ2-7, with D possibly TRBD2 on 6 matching bases. Germline V CDR1 and CDR2: MGHRA, YSYEKL. V gave up 0 bases and J gave up 8 bases, with 11 bases separating them. The CDR3 covers 13 residues. The CDR3 is CASSQDPGVQQYF. The CDR3 nucleotides are TGCGCCAGCAGCCAAGATCCGGGGGTGCAGCAGTACTTC.

The V and J genes are TRBV5-4 and TRBJ2-1, with 7 bases that match TRBD1. The CDR3 extends over 15 amino acids. The V gene end was trimmed by 1 base and the J gene end by 8 bases; junction bases not matched to a gene: 9. Germline lookup yields CDR1 SGHNT and CDR2 YYREEE (reference sequence). The CDR3: CASSLPQGSLDEQFF. The CDR3 DNA follows: TGTGCCAGCAGCTTGCCACAGGGGTCCCTCGATGAGCAGTTCTTC. Combining the CDR3 with reference TRBV5-4 and TRBJ2-1 gives the whole variable domain ETGVTQSPTHLIKTRGQQVTLRCSSQSGHNTVSWYQQALGQGPQFIFQYYREEENGRGNFPPRFSGLQFPNYSSELNVNALELDDSALYLCASSLPQGSLDEQFFGPGTRLTVL.

This chain links TRBV18 with TRBJ1-2; tentative D call: TRBD1 (5 bases). The CDR3 length is 16 residues. V was pared by 3 bases and J by 2 bases, with 16 bases between. Germline CDR1 reads KGHSH; CDR2 reads LQKENI. The chain's CDR3 is CASSPLRADENYGYTF. The CDR3 DNA reads as TGTGCCAGCTCACCGCTCAGGGCGGATGAGAACTATGGCTACACCTTC.

V gene TRBV18 combines with J gene TRBJ2-5; no clear D. The CDR3 runs to 14 residues. Germline CDR1 reads KGHSH; CDR2 reads LQKENI. Trimming cost V 0 bases and J 1 base, with 6 bases left between them. CDR3 DNA sequence: TGTGCCAGCTCACCACCCAGTATCCAAGAGACCCAGTACTTC. This encodes CASSPPSIQETQYF.

This clone was seen once. J is TRBJ1-2 and V is TRBV5-8; 10 bases are shared with TRBD1. The germline V gene encodes CDR1 SGHTS and CDR2 YDEGEE. The CDR3 contains 15 residues. Trimming cost V 6 bases and J 8 bases; bases outside gene matches: 13. The CDR3 here is CASTGADRGPEGYTF. CDR3 in DNA: TGTGCCAGCACCGGAGCCGACAGGGGGCCGGAGGGCTACACCTTC.

There are a few counts of this clone. V is TRBV12-3 or TRBV12-4 and J is TRBJ2-3, with D maybe TRBD1 (5 bases). The ends were cut back, 2 bases at V and 4 bases at J, with 7 bases in the middle. CDR3 size: 13 residues. Here the CDR3 DNA reads TGTGCCAGCAGTTTACTCAGGGCAGATACGCAGTATTTT. Translation gives CASSLLRADTQYF.

The gene calls are TRBV29-1 and TRBJ1-1, with a possible D match to TRBD1 (5 bases). Germline V gene data show CDR1 as SQVTM and CDR2 as ANQGSEA. Between the trimmed V and J ends, which lost 3 bases and 1 base, there was a span of 9 bases. The CDR3 sequence is 13 residues long. The CDR3 spells CSVEGRANTEAFF. For the CDR3, the DNA is TGCAGCGTTGAGGGCAGGGCGAACACTGAAGCTTTCTTT.

This CDR3 is CSASTLAGGGTGELFF. The CDR3 nucleotides are TGCAGTGCTAGTACTCTAGCGGGGGGAGGAACCGGGGAGCTGTTTTTT. The chain recombines TRBV20-1 with TRBJ2-2; 11 positions match TRBD2. Trimming removed 3 bases from V and 5 bases from J; junction bases left unmatched: 8. The germline gives CDR1 DFQATT, CDR2 SNEGSKA (reference sequence). The CDR3 spans 16 residues.

V usage is TRBV30 and J usage is TRBJ2-5; 7 nucleotides match TRBD2. CDR3 size: 14 residues. V was pared by 0 bases and J by 5 bases, with 6 bases of the junction left unmatched. In germline, CDR1 is GTSNPN, CDR2 SVGIG (reference sequence). CDR3 region: CAWSVRLAGETQYF. Written as DNA, the CDR3 is TGTGCCTGGAGTGTACGACTAGCTGGGGAGACCCAGTACTTC.

This chain uses TRBV4-1 with TRBJ2-1; D might be TRBD2 (5 bases). Trimming left V 2 bases short and J 4 bases short, with 12 bases between. CDR3 size: 15 residues. Germline V gene data show CDR1 as MGHRA and CDR2 as YSYEKL. The CDR3 loop reads CASSQPTGLYNEQFF. The CDR3, as DNA: TGCGCCAGCAGCCAACCGACGGGATTATACAATGAGCAGTTCTTC.

This chain uses TRBV28 with TRBJ1-5, with D possibly matching TRBD1 (6 bases). CDR3 length equals 16 residues. Germline-derived CDR1 and CDR2 are MDHEN and SYDVKM. Trimming removed 6 bases from V and 3 bases from J, with 18 bases in between. DNA for the CDR3: TGTGCCAGCAGACGGGCGGGGGGCCCCTCCAATCAGCCCCAGCATTTT. Its protein is CASRRAGGPSNQPQHF. The entire variable domain, with the rest obtained from reference TRBV28 and TRBJ1-5, is as follows: DVKVTQSSRYLVKRTGEKVFLECVQDMDHENMFWYRQDPGLGLRLIYFSYDVKMKEKGDIPEGYSVSREKKERFSLILESASTNQTSMYLCASRRAGGPSNQPQHFGDGTRLSIL.

This chain joins TRBV18 and TRBJ2-7; TRBD1 agrees at 7 bases. V lost 3 bases, J lost 6 bases, and 11 bases stayed unmatched. The CDR3 is made up of 15 amino acids. Germline values: CDR1 KGHSH, CDR2 LQKENI. CDR3 loop: CASSPSKDRVGEQYF. In DNA form, the CDR3 reads TGTGCCAGCTCACCCTCCAAAGACAGGGTTGGCGAGCAGTACTTC. The full variable domain, in which reference TRBV18 and TRBJ2-7 provide the parts outside the CDR3, is NAGVMQNPRHLVRRRGQEARLRCSPMKGHSHVYWYRQLPEEGLKFMVYLQKENIIDESGMPKERFSAEFPKEGPSILRIQQVVRGDSAAYFCASSPSKDRVGEQYFGPGTRLTVT.

DNA for the CDR3: TGCAGTGCTATTGACAGGAAGAACACTGAAGCTTTCTTT. Its protein product is CSAIDRKNTEAFF. This chain connects TRBV20-1 to TRBJ1-1; weak D call: TRBD1 (6 bases). Germline CDR1 and CDR2: DFQATT and SNEGSKA (reference sequence). The CDR3 loop spans 13 amino acids. V lost 4 bases and J 1 base, leaving 10 bases between the germline ends.

The rearrangement joins TRBV6-1 to TRBJ2-1, with 8 bases that match TRBD2. The CDR3 loop spans 14 amino acids. Germline CDR1 and CDR2: MNHNS and SASEGT. The V gene end was trimmed by 3 bases and the J gene end by 5 bases; junction bases not matched to a gene: 3. CDR3 in amino acids: CASSDSGTNNEQFF. The CDR3, as DNA: TGTGCCAGCAGTGATAGCGGGACTAACAATGAGCAGTTCTTC.

Note on this clone: The sample contains more than one DNA sequence encoding this CDR3. The chain links TRBV15 to TRBJ1-2; TRBD1 matches at 10 bases. V trimming: 5 bases; J trimming: 7 bases; junction bases outside the gene matches: 4. CDR1 and CDR2 from the germline V gene are LNHNV and YYDKDF (reference sequence). CDR3 size: 13 residues. In nucleotides, the CDR3 is TGTGCCACCAGCCGGGACAGGGGCAGTGGCTACACCTTC. Its translation: CATSRDRGSGYTF.

This clone was counted a single time. The chain couples TRBV7-9 to TRBJ2-5; TRBD1 is a possible D gene (5 bases). The CDR3 is 15 amino acids. Germline values: CDR1 SEHNR, CDR2 FQNEAQ (reference sequence). Trimming took 5 bases from V and 3 from J, leaving 16 bases between them. The CDR3 DNA reads TGTGCCAGCAGCCAACCGGTGGGCAGGGAAGAGACCCAGTACTTC. It encodes CASSQPVGREETQYF.